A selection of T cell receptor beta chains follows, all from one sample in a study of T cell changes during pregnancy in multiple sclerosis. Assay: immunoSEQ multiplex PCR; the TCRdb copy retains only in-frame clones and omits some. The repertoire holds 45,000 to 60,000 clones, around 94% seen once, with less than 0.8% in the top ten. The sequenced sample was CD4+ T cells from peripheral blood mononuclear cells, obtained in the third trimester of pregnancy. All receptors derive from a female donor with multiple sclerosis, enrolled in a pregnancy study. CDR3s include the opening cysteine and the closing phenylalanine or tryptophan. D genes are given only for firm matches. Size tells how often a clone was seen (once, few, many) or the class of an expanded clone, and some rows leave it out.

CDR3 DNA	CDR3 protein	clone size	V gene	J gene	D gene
TGCGCCAGCAGCTTGGGACAGGGGGCTGGGAGCAATCAGCCCCAGCATTTT	CASSLGQGAGSNQPQHF	once	TRBV5-1	TRBJ1-5	TRBD1
TGCGCCAGCAGCAAAGGGGACAGCCACTACGAGCAGTACTTC	CASSKGDSHYEQYF	-	TRBV4-1	TRBJ2-7	TRBD1
TGCGCCAGCAGCCTCAGACAGGGGGCTACAGATACGCAGTATTTT	CASSLRQGATDTQYF	-	TRBV4-3	TRBJ2-3	TRBD1
TGCGCCAGCAGCCAAGAGTACGGGGGGGCGGGTGAGACCCAGTACTTC	CASSQEYGGAGETQYF	-	TRBV4-3	TRBJ2-5	TRBD2
TGCGCCAGCAGCCAAGAGCAGTCTAACTATGGCTACACCTTC	CASSQEQSNYGYTF	once	TRBV4-3	TRBJ1-2	-
TGTGCCAGCAGTTTGCCAGGCCTTGGACAGCCCCAGCATTTT	CASSLPGLGQPQHF	once	TRBV27	TRBJ1-5	-
TGTGCCAGTAGTATTGGGAGCGGGCTGAGGGAGACCCAGTACTTC	CASSIGSGLRETQYF	medium-sized	TRBV19	TRBJ2-5	-
TGTGCCAGCAGCTTGTCAATGGGCCTCGGTGAGTTCTTC	CASSLSMGLGEFF	-	TRBV11-3	TRBJ2-1	-
TGTGCCAGCAGCAAAAGACAGGGCCCTACCCCTGAAGCTTTCTTT	CASSKRQGPTPEAFF	-	TRBV13	TRBJ1-1	TRBD1
TGTGCCAGCTCACCAAACGGCTCGGGAAAAACTGTTTTT	CASSPNGSGKTVF	-	TRBV18	TRBJ1-4	-
TGTGCCAGCAGGAAGCGGGGGGGCACAGATACGCAGTATTTT	CASRKRGGTDTQYF	-	TRBV2	TRBJ2-3	TRBD2
TGTGCCAGCAGCTTAAATAGCGGGACATTGAATAGGTACGAGCAGTACTTC	CASSLNSGTLNRYEQYF	-	TRBV7-8	TRBJ2-7	TRBD2
TGTGCCAGCAGCGTGGGGGCGGTTCAGCCCCAGCATTTT	CASSVGAVQPQHF	-	TRBV9	TRBJ1-5	-
TGTGCCAGCAGACCAACCCGGGACTCGACTGAAGCTTTCTTT	CASRPTRDSTEAFF	-	TRBV27	TRBJ1-1	-
TGTGCCATCAGTGAGTCGAGTGTGAGCAATCAGCCCCAGCATTTT	CAISESSVSNQPQHF	-	TRBV10-3	TRBJ1-5	-